This T cell receptor beta chain originates from a study of blood T cell repertoires in COVID-19. The V gene lost 5 bases and the J gene lost 1 base, with 11 bases spanning the gap. In germline, CDR1 is SGHAT, CDR2 FQNNGV. The CDR3 totals 14 residues. This clone was seen just once. Using immunoSEQ multiplex PCR, the repertoire was profiled, and TCRdb retains in-frame clones only, with some absent. The sample lists under 300,000 clones; 88% were seen once. The chain carries TRBV11-2 and TRBJ1-1; TRBD1 might be the D (5 bases). The sequence was obtained from a woman aged 40 to 50 who had recovered from COVID-19. The sequenced sample consisted of peripheral blood. The CDR3 here is CASSRQRRNTEAFF. CDR3 bases: TGTGCCAGCAGCCGACAGAGGAGGAACACTGAAGCTTTCTTT.